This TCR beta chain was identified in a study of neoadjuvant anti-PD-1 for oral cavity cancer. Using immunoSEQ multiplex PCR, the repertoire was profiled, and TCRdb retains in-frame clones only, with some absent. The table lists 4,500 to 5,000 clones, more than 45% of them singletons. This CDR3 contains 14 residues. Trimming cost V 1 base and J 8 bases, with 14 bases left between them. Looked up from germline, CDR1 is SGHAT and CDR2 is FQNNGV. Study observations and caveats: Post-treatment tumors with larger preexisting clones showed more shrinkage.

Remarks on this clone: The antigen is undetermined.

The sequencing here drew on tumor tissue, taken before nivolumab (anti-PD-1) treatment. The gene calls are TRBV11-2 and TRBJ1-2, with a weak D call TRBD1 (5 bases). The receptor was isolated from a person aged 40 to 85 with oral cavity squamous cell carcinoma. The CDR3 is CASSLGEGLGGYTF. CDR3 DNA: TGTGCCAGCAGCTTAGGGGAGGGGCTCGGGGGCTACACCTTC.